This T cell receptor beta chain was recorded in a study of T cell responses to AZD1222 COVID-19 vaccine. On this clone itself: The antigen is undetermined.

Libraries were prepared by immunoSEQ multiplex PCR; TCRdb keeps only in-frame clonotypes and omits some of them. The repertoire holds approximately 150,000 clones, over 75% seen once, with more than 1.5% in the top ten. General study points: Donors, mostly white British, included more females; clonal diversity was possibly underestimated. Increases in Spike-specific TCR breadth and depth were seen after two AZD1222 doses. Recipients of AZD1222 seropositive at baseline numbered only 6 or 7. Among spike-specific TCRs, nearly half reportedly target unmutated variant regions.

The source was peripheral blood, collected on day 0 of AZD1222 vaccination. This TCR was recovered from an adult in good health.

The CDR3 sequence: CASSQTGTAYINIQYF. Here the CDR3 DNA reads TGCGCCAGCAGCCAAACAGGGACCGCGTATATTAACATTCAGTACTTC. The chain carries TRBV5-1 and TRBJ2-4; TRBD1 might be the D (6 bases). The germline V gene encodes CDR1 SGHRS and CDR2 YFSETQ. The CDR3 is 16 amino acids. Trimming took off 4 bases at V and 7 bases at J, with 21 bases between the two ends.